The clone carrying this T cell receptor (beta chain) has only one observation. Its target is not known. The CDR3 runs 15 residues. Germline CDR1 is SGDLS and CDR2 is YYNGEE. The V end was cut by 3 bases, the J end by 3 bases, with 15 bases between. Donors showed nominal health when sampled, although they likely had unrecorded immune exposures. This record comes from a study of cytomegalovirus exposure and HLA in healthy donors. Study as a whole: In an early release, HLA-typed donors contributed some 88 million unique TCR sequences. Study-level findings and limits: It emerged from a later analysis that several of the most significant clusters appeared to be linked to common viral pathogens. Follow-up analysis found HLA locus-dependent TCR association rates, highest for DRB1 and lowest for HLA-C.

The PCR made use of 60 Vbeta and 13 Jbeta primers. Assay used: immunoSEQ multiplex PCR; TCRdb lists only in-frame clones, some missing. The data contain around 200,000 clones, about 80% of them singletons. The chain joins TRBV9 to TRBJ1-1; a weak D match, TRBD1 (6 bases). The sequence was collected from a woman in her 40s in good health and CMV-seronegative. Sequenced input: PBMCs. CDR3 residues: CASSDGRGVYTEAFF. The CDR3 bases are TGTGCCAGCAGCGATGGCAGGGGAGTCTACACTGAAGCTTTCTTT.